Listed here are 21 T cell receptor beta chains from one sample, sequenced in a study of blood T cell repertoires in COVID-19 (dated by TCRdb to about 2020). Libraries came from the immunoSEQ multiplex PCR assay. TCRdb provides this immuneACCESS table in a form limited to in-frame rearrangements. Some clones are lacking; in checked studies, under half of them reflect an unresolved V gene, and why the rest are absent is not known. The sample table holds 140,000 or so clones, of which roughly 83% were seen once. The biggest ten clones account for just over 9% of the sample. Sequencing was done on a sample of PBMCs or T cells enriched from blood (not recorded which). The receptors stem from a man aged 45-65 years who had recovered from COVID-19.

A few counts support this clone. The chain employs TRBV5-1 and TRBJ2-2; TRBD2 matches 13 bases. J was trimmed by 5 bases and V by 3 bases; bases with no gene match: 4. The CDR3 has 16 amino acids. The germline gives CDR1 SGHRS, CDR2 YFSETQ. The CDR3 DNA reads as TGCGCCAGCAGCTCCGGACTAGCGGGGGAGACCGGGGAGCTGTTTTTT. This codes for CASSSGLAGETGELFF.

The chain is built from TRBV30 and TRBJ2-7; 12 bases are shared with TRBD1. There are 15 residues in the CDR3. With 4 bases clipped from V and 5 bases from J, the junction kept 9 bases outside the gene matches. Germline CDR1 is GTSNPN and CDR2 is SVGIG (reference sequence). CDR3 amino acids: CAWMEPGTGGNEQYF. In DNA, the CDR3 is TGTGCCTGGATGGAGCCCGGGACAGGGGGCAACGAGCAGTACTTC.

V usage is TRBV3-1 (or the pseudogene TRBV3-2) and J usage is TRBJ2-7; 10 bases match TRBD1. In germline, CDR1 is LGHDT, CDR2 YNNKEL (reference sequence). J gave up 1 base and V 8 bases, and 5 bases lay outside the gene matches. This CDR3 is built from 14 residues. The CDR3 is CASGPGQGSYEQYF. CDR3 sequence (DNA): TGTGCCAGCGGACCGGGACAGGGGTCCTACGAGCAGTACTTC.

V and J are TRBV5-1 and TRBJ1-1; 7 nucleotides align to TRBD1. The V gene end was trimmed by 4 bases and the J gene end by 6 bases; junction bases not matched to a gene: 6. Germline CDR1 reads SGHRS; CDR2 reads YFSETQ. The CDR3 spans 13 residues. CDR3 loop: CASSTDRVAEAFF. CDR3 bases: TGCGCCAGCAGCACAGACAGGGTTGCTGAAGCTTTCTTT. Full variable domain (missing parts from reference TRBV5-1 and TRBJ1-1): KAGVTQTPRYLIKTRGQQVTLSCSPISGHRSVSWYQQTPGQGLQFLFEYFSETQRNKGNFPGRFSGRQFSNSRSEMNVSTLELGDSALYLCASSTDRVAEAFFGQGTRLTVV.

The chain carries TRBV9 and TRBJ1-5; 7 bases are a match to TRBD1. Germline V gene sequence: CDR1 SGDLS, CDR2 YYNGEE. The J segment lost 0 bases and the V segment lost 1 base, leaving 10 bases of the junction unmatched. The CDR3 is made up of 18 amino acids. As DNA, the CDR3 is TGTGCCAGCAGCGTACCCCCGGGACAGTCTTATAGCAATCAGCCCCAGCATTTT. Its translation: CASSVPPGQSYSNQPQHF.

V usage is TRBV18 and J usage is TRBJ1-5, with unresolved D. The germline V gene encodes CDR1 KGHSH and CDR2 LQKENI. V gave up 3 bases and J gave up 1 base, with 13 bases separating them. CDR3 length equals 16 residues. The CDR3 DNA follows: TGTGCCAGCTCACCGACCTACGGGGAAAGCAATCAGCCCCAGCATTTT. Residues: CASSPTYGESNQPQHF.

The chain employs TRBV4-1 and TRBJ2-5, with 7 bases identical to TRBD1. V dropped 0 bases and J dropped 1; count of bases not matched to a gene: 8. The CDR3 contains 17 residues. The germline CDR1 and CDR2 sequences are MGHRA and YSYEKL. DNA for the CDR3: TGCGCCAGCAGCCAAGAGTTGACAGGGACCTTCCAAGAGACCCAGTACTTC. This sequence encodes CASSQELTGTFQETQYF.

This clone appeared once. The chain couples TRBV12-3 or TRBV12-4 to TRBJ1-5; 7 positions match TRBD1. Trimming took 6 bases from V and 5 from J; bases not matched to a gene: 1. The CDR3 extends over 12 amino acids. In nucleotides, the CDR3 is TGTGCCAGCAGAGACAGGGATCAGCCCCAGCATTTT. Translated: CASRDRDQPQHF.

The chain employs TRBV9 and TRBJ2-4; no clear D. V was cut by 0 bases and J by 2 bases, with 9 bases left in between. CDR1 SGDLS and CDR2 YYNGEE come from the germline V gene. The CDR3 extends over 15 amino acids. Here the CDR3 DNA reads TGTGCCAGCAGCGTAGAAGCCTTCCCCAAAAACATTCAGTACTTC. It codes for CASSVEAFPKNIQYF.

The rearrangement links TRBV2 to TRBJ2-7; 7 bases match TRBD1. V shed 2 bases and J 2 bases; nucleotides not matched to a gene: 3. There are 14 residues in the CDR3. CDR1 is SNHLY, CDR2 FYNNEI, per germline. The CDR3 nucleotides read TGTGCCAGCAGTGAAAGACAGGGAGCCTACGAGCAGTACTTC. Translated, it gives CASSERQGAYEQYF.

This chain links TRBV28 with TRBJ1-1, with 9 bases lining up with TRBD1. This CDR3 comprises 15 residues. CDR1 is MDHEN, CDR2 SYDVKM, per germline. V trimming: 2 bases; J trimming: 6 bases; junction bases outside the gene matches: 7. CDR3 amino acids: CASSLGGQGGPEAFF. As DNA, the CDR3 is TGTGCCAGCAGTTTAGGGGGACAGGGAGGGCCTGAAGCTTTCTTT. Filled out from reference TRBV28 and TRBJ1-1, the complete variable domain reads DVKVTQSSRYLVKRTGEKVFLECVQDMDHENMFWYRQDPGLGLRLIYFSYDVKMKEKGDIPEGYSVSREKKERFSLILESASTNQTSMYLCASSLGGQGGPEAFFGQGTRLTVV.

The CDR3 loop reads CASRQGSNTGELFF. The CDR3 nucleotides read TGTGCCAGCAGGCAGGGATCGAACACCGGGGAGCTGTTTTTT. V gene TRBV6-8 combines with J gene TRBJ2-2; TRBD1 is a possible D gene (5 bases). Germline V gene data show CDR1 as MNHGY and CDR2 as SAAAGT. The CDR3 totals 14 residues. V was trimmed by 6 bases and J by 0 bases, leaving 8 bases between them.

The chain couples TRBV2 to TRBJ1-3; D perhaps matches TRBD1 (5 bases). The CDR3 has 21 amino acids. CDR1 and CDR2 from the germline V gene are SNHLY and FYNNEI. Trimming took 8 bases from V and 0 from J, leaving 32 bases between them. In DNA, the CDR3 is TGTGCCAGCTTGGGACTGAAAGGGCCCCACCACTCTCCGAGCTCTGGAAACACCATATATTTT. Its protein product is CASLGLKGPHHSPSSGNTIYF.

This chain connects TRBV5-4 to TRBJ2-1; tentative D call: TRBD1 (5 bases). The germline gives CDR1 SGHNT, CDR2 YYREEE (reference sequence). V lost 1 base to trimming and J lost 4 bases, with 9 bases between them. This CDR3 has 14 amino acids. The CDR3 DNA reads TGTGCCAGCAGCTTGAAGACAGCTTACAATGAGCAGTTCTTC. This gives the protein CASSLKTAYNEQFF.

The chain is built from TRBV3-1 (or the pseudogene TRBV3-2) and TRBJ1-2; no clear D gene. Germline CDR1 reads LGHDT; CDR2 reads YNNKEL (reference sequence). The CDR3 totals 11 residues. V was shortened by 4 bases and J by 5 bases, with 5 bases between the two germline ends. CDR3 bases: TGTGCCAGCAGCCGCGGGTATGGCTACACCTTC. This codes for CASSRGYGYTF.

The chain links TRBV4-3 to TRBJ1-4, with D unclear. The CDR3 loop spans 14 amino acids. CDR1 is LGHNA, CDR2 YSLEER, per germline. Trimming took off 0 bases at V and 7 bases at J, with 9 bases between the two ends. The CDR3 spells CASSQDAVGEKLFF. The CDR3 coding sequence is TGCGCCAGCAGCCAAGATGCGGTGGGTGAAAAACTGTTTTTT.

In DNA, the CDR3 is TGTGCCAGCAGTTACTCGGAGGGGAACACTGAAGCTTTCTTT. It translates to CASSYSEGNTEAFF. The rearrangement joins TRBV6-2 or TRBV6-3 to TRBJ1-1; D not certain. Trimming pared 0 bases from V and 1 base from J, leaving 6 bases between. Germline values: CDR1 MNHEY, CDR2 SVGEGT. This CDR3 comprises 14 residues.

The chain combines TRBV5-1 with TRBJ2-5, with D possibly matching TRBD1 (6 bases). The V gene lost 6 bases and the J gene lost 4 bases, with 16 bases spanning the gap. CDR3 length: 14 residues. The germline gives CDR1 SGHRS, CDR2 YFSETQ. CDR3 in amino acids: CASIMGTSSETQYF. The DNA of the CDR3 is TGCGCCAGCATAATGGGGACATCATCAGAGACCCAGTACTTC.

The J gene is TRBJ2-5, the V gene TRBV4-3; the D gene is possibly TRBD2 (6 bases). The CDR3 covers 19 residues. V dropped 0 bases and J dropped 0 bases, with 20 bases sitting between them. Germline V gene data show CDR1 as LGHNA and CDR2 as YSLEER. CDR3 sequence (DNA): TGCGCCAGCAGCCAAGATTTGAGAGGGAGGACTGAGTACCAAGAGACCCAGTACTTC. Its protein is CASSQDLRGRTEYQETQYF.

This clone was observed once. This chain uses TRBV19 with TRBJ1-4; TRBD1 matches at 9 bases. The trim removed 6 bases at V and 4 bases at J, leaving 6 bases unmatched. The CDR3 has 15 residues. Germline V gene sequence: CDR1 LNHDA, CDR2 SQIVND (reference sequence). CDR3 loop: CASSKGQGLNEKLFF. The CDR3 DNA is TGTGCCAGTAGCAAGGGACAGGGCCTTAATGAAAAACTGTTTTTT. Together with reference TRBV19 and TRBJ1-4, the CDR3 gives the full variable domain: DGGITQSPKYLFRKEGQNVTLSCEQNLNHDAMYWYRQDPGQGLRLIYYSQIVNDFQKGDIAEGYSVSREKKESFPLTVTSAQKNPTAFYLCASSKGQGLNEKLFFGSGTQLSVL.

This chain links TRBV9 with TRBJ2-1; D is possibly TRBD2 (6 bases). Trimming stripped 4 bases from V and 10 bases from J, with 21 bases between. Germline V CDR1 and CDR2: SGDLS, YYNGEE. This CDR3 spans 15 amino acids. CDR3 loop: CASSTSGVPFPEQFF. Here the CDR3 DNA reads TGTGCCAGCAGCACATCGGGGGTCCCCTTTCCAGAGCAGTTCTTC.